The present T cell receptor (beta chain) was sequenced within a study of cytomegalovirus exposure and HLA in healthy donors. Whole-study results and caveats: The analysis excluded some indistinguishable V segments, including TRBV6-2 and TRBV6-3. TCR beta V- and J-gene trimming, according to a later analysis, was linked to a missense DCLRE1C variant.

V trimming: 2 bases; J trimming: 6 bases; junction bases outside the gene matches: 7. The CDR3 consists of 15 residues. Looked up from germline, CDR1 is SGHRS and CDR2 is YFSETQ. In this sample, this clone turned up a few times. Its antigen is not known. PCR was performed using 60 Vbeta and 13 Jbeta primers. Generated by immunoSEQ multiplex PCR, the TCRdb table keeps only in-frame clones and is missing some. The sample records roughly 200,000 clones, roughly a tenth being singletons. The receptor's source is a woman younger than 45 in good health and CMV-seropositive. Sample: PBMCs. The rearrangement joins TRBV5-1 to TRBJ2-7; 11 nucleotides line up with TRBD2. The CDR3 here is CASSLKTSGDGEQYF. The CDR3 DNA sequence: TGCGCCAGCAGCTTAAAGACTAGCGGGGATGGCGAGCAGTACTTC.